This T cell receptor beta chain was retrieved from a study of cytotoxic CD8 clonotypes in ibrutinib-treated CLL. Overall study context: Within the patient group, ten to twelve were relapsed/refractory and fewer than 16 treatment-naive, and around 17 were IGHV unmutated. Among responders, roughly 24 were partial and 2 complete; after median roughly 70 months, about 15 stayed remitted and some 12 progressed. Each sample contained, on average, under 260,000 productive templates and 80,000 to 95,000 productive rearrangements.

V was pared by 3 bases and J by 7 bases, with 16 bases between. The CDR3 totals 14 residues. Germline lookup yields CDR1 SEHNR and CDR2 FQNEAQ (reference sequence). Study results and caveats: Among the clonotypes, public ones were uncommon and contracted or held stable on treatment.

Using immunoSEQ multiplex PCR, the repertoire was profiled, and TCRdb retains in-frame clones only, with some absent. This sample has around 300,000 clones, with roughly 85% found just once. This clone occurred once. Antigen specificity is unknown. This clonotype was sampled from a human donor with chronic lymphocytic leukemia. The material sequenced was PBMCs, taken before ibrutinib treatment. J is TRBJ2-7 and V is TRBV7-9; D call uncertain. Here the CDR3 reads CASSFLGPSIEQYF. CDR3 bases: TGTGCCAGCAGCTTTTTAGGGCCCTCTATAGAGCAGTACTTC.